This T cell receptor beta chain emerged from a study of T cell repertoires in cytomegalovirus infection. Study-wide background: TCR beta signatures that were public indicated CMV infection and matching HLA type.

TCRdb re-analysed the reads in MiXCR, keeping a single row per CDR3 protein. The sample has under 300,000 distinct CDR3 sequences; more than 15% are singletons. This clonotype was counted between two and nine times. Its antigen is not identified. Whole-study findings and limits: Dominating the ex vivo response were TCR beta clonotypes that were CMV-specific and HLA-C-restricted. Of the TCR beta families, the public ones yielded a cumulative frequency that identified carriers of CMV plus the relevant HLA.

Sequenced: CD8+ T cells from PBMCs. The sequence came from a human donor in good health (CMV status not recorded). Some clones in this sample may be carry-over from other donors' samples.

The CDR3: CASSYSRQGVSGNTIYF. The CDR3 DNA sequence: TGTGCCAGCAGTTACTCGAGACAGGGGGTCTCTGGAAACACCATATATTTT. The gene calls are TRBV6-5 and TRBJ1-3; 9 bases are shared with TRBD1. Per germline, CDR1 MNHEY and CDR2 SVGAGI. CDR3 length equals 17 residues. J lost 0 bases, V lost 0 bases, and 3 bases had no gene match.